The next 23 T cell receptor beta chains were all read from a single sample in a study of T cells in localized non-small cell lung cancer. TCRdb keeps only in-frame clones here, not all; method: immunoSEQ multiplex PCR. Of under 50,000 clones in the sample, roughly 79% were seen once. Here the sequenced sample was peripheral blood mononuclear cells, taken before any cancer treatment. The source of these receptors is a man aged 40 to 75 with stage III lung adenocarcinoma.

CDR3 sequence reads: CASSEQGYGANVLTF. The CDR3 coding sequence is TGTGCCAGCAGTGAACAGGGATATGGGGCCAACGTCCTGACTTTC. The chain uses TRBV2 and TRBJ2-6; tentative D call: TRBD1 (5 bases). The length of the CDR3 is 15 residues. Trimming cost V 2 bases and J 3 bases, with 8 bases left between them. Germline V CDR1 and CDR2: SNHLY, FYNNEI. Full variable domain (outside the CDR3, taken from reference TRBV2 and TRBJ2-6): EPEVTQTPSHQVTQMGQEVILRCVPISNHLYFYWYRQILGQKVEFLVSFYNNEISEKSEIFDDQFSVERPDGSNFTLKIRSTKLEDSAMYFCASSEQGYGANVLTFGAGSRLTVL.

This CDR3 is CASSLGLAGEQFF. CDR3 coding DNA: TGTGCCAGCAGCTTGGGACTAGCGGGCGAGCAGTTCTTC. The chain combines TRBV5-4 with TRBJ2-1; TRBD2 agrees at 10 bases. J gave up 10 bases and V 0 bases, and 1 base lay outside the gene matches. In germline, CDR1 is SGHNT, CDR2 YYREEE (reference sequence). CDR3 length: 13 residues.

The chain combines TRBV30 with TRBJ1-1; D is uncertain. Trimming took off 0 bases at V and 1 base at J, with 12 bases between the two ends. The CDR3 runs to 15 residues. Germline CDR1 reads GTSNPN; CDR2 reads SVGIG (reference sequence). CDR3 coding DNA: TGTGCCTGGAGTGTACGAGGTTTCGCGAACACTGAAGCTTTCTTT. It translates to CAWSVRGFANTEAFF.

This clone has a handful of counts. The chain combines TRBV7-2 with TRBJ2-7, with unresolved D. Trimming stripped 1 base from V and 2 bases from J, with 3 bases between. Germline V gene sequence: CDR1 SGHTA, CDR2 FQGNSA. The CDR3 contains 12 residues. The CDR3 coding sequence is TGTGCCAGCAGCTTAGGGGCCTACGAGCAGTACTTC. Protein product: CASSLGAYEQYF. The full variable domain, its missing parts supplied by reference TRBV7-2 and TRBJ2-7, is GAGVSQSPSNKVTEKGKDVELRCDPISGHTALYWYRQSLGQGLEFLIYFQGNSAPDKSGLPSDRFSAERTGGSVSTLTIQRTQQEDSAVYLCASSLGAYEQYFGPGTRLTVT.

Details on this clone: Other nucleotide sequences in the sample specify the same CDR3. This chain joins TRBV30 and TRBJ2-2; D unclear. The CDR3 is 13 residues long. V shed 0 bases and J shed 2 bases, with 4 bases lying between them. The germline CDR1 and CDR2 sequences are GTSNPN and SVGIG (reference sequence). The CDR3 bases are TGTGCCTGGAGTGTACACAACACCGGGGAGCTGTTTTTT. It specifies CAWSVHNTGELFF.

The J gene is TRBJ2-3, the V gene TRBV5-8; no reliable D call. V was cut by 5 bases and J by 5 bases, with 15 bases left in between. CDR1 is SGHTS, CDR2 YDEGEE, per germline. The CDR3 is made up of 14 amino acids. CDR3 protein: CASRRALVGDTQYF. CDR3 bases: TGTGCCAGCAGAAGGGCCTTAGTAGGAGATACGCAGTATTTT.

This chain links TRBV5-6 with TRBJ2-4, with a tentative D call TRBD1 (5 bases). Trimming shortened V by 4 bases and J by 5 bases, and 13 bases separated the two germline ends. CDR1 SGHDT and CDR2 YYEEEE come from the germline V gene. The CDR3 loop spans 14 amino acids. This CDR3 reads CASSGRGVQNIQYF. The CDR3 nucleotides read TGTGCCAGCAGCGGAAGGGGTGTCCAAAACATTCAGTACTTC.

The rearrangement links TRBV5-1 to TRBJ2-5, with 13 bases that match TRBD2. Trimming at V came to 3 bases and at J to 3 bases, leaving 8 bases not matched to a gene. Per the germline V gene, CDR1 is SGHRS and CDR2 is YFSETQ. The CDR3 is 17 residues long. CDR3: CASSSRTSGGAEETQYF. CDR3 nucleotide sequence: TGCGCCAGCAGCTCCAGAACTAGCGGGGGGGCCGAAGAGACCCAGTACTTC.

The chain has TRBV4-2 and TRBJ1-2, with D maybe TRBD1 (6 bases). Per germline, CDR1 LGHNA and CDR2 YNFKEQ. This CDR3 contains 13 residues. With 5 bases removed from V and 7 bases from J, the gap between germline ends came to 14 bases. The CDR3 reads CASSWTASLGYTF. CDR3 bases: TGTGCCAGCAGCTGGACAGCCTCGCTTGGCTACACCTTC.

J is TRBJ1-1 and V is TRBV7-6; 7 positions match TRBD1. V was pared by 1 base and J by 4 bases, with 9 bases of the junction left unmatched. The CDR3 has 16 amino acids. Germline V gives CDR1 SGHVS, CDR2 FNYEAQ. CDR3 sequence (DNA): TGTGCCAGCAGCTTAGGCCCCAGGGCAGGGGGCACTGAAGCTTTCTTT. Translation: CASSLGPRAGGTEAFF.

This clone was seen a single time. The chain employs TRBV7-9 and TRBJ2-4; D gene uncertain. Germline values: CDR1 SEHNR, CDR2 FQNEAQ (reference sequence). The CDR3 spans 14 residues. Trimming shortened V by 3 bases and J by 5 bases, and 11 bases separated the two germline ends. In DNA form, the CDR3 reads TGTGCCAGCAGCTTTAGTGGCTTTGAAAACATTCAGTACTTC. The encoded protein is CASSFSGFENIQYF.

The chain joins TRBV10-3 to TRBJ2-5, with 8 bases fitting TRBD1. There are 14 residues in the CDR3. V lost 4 bases to trimming and J lost 5 bases; unmatched junction nucleotides: 6. Per the germline V gene, CDR1 is ENHRY and CDR2 is SYGVKD. CDR3 in amino acids: CAISVSGGYETQYF. CDR3 nucleotide sequence: TGTGCCATCAGTGTATCAGGGGGCTATGAGACCCAGTACTTC.

This sequence joins TRBV6-1 and TRBJ2-4, with D perhaps being TRBD1 or TRBD2 (6 bases each). Per germline, CDR1 MNHNS and CDR2 SASEGT. V lost 2 bases, J lost 1 base, and 9 bases lay in between. The CDR3 runs 15 residues. The CDR3 reads CASSETGRAKNIQYF. In DNA form, the CDR3 reads TGTGCCAGCAGTGAAACAGGGAGGGCCAAAAACATTCAGTACTTC.

V usage is TRBV6-5 and J usage is TRBJ2-2, with D maybe TRBD1 (5 bases). Looked up from germline, CDR1 is MNHEY and CDR2 is SVGAGI. V lost 10 bases, J lost 6 bases, and 15 bases lay in between. The CDR3 runs 13 residues. This CDR3 reads CAIERRVAGELFF. Written as DNA, the CDR3 is TGTGCCATCGAACGCAGGGTTGCCGGGGAGCTGTTTTTT.

V usage is TRBV5-5 and J usage is TRBJ2-7, with 9 bases identical to TRBD1. The CDR3 contains 14 residues. V gave up 0 bases and J gave up 3 bases; unmatched junction bases: 1. Germline lookup yields CDR1 SGHKS and CDR2 YYEKEE (reference sequence). The CDR3 loop reads CASSLGTGVYEQYF. CDR3 nucleotides: TGTGCCAGCAGCTTGGGGACAGGGGTCTACGAGCAGTACTTC.

This sequence joins TRBV6-1 and TRBJ2-2, with TRBD1 matching 7 bases. After removal of 2 bases from V and 7 bases from J, the junction contained 10 bases not matched to a gene. This CDR3 contains 16 residues. Germline CDR1 is MNHNS and CDR2 is SASEGT. DNA for the CDR3: TGTGCCAGCAGTGAATGGGAAGGGACAGCTGGCGGGGAGCTGTTTTTT. This codes for CASSEWEGTAGGELFF.

This chain uses TRBV11-2 with TRBJ1-4; D unclear. This CDR3 spans 15 amino acids. V dropped 0 bases and J dropped 4 bases, with 9 bases sitting between them. Looked up from germline, CDR1 is SGHAT and CDR2 is FQNNGV. CDR3 coding DNA: TGTGCCAGCAGCTTAGATCGGGCGTTTAATGAAAAACTGTTTTTT. This sequence encodes CASSLDRAFNEKLFF.

This clone was detected only a few times. V and J are TRBV5-1 and TRBJ2-5; possibly TRBD1 for D (5 bases). The CDR3 sequence is 16 residues long. Per the germline V gene, CDR1 is SGHRS and CDR2 is YFSETQ. Trimming pared 0 bases from V and 4 bases from J, leaving 16 bases between. The CDR3, as DNA: TGCGCCAGCAGCTTGGGGGGCCGGTTGTCGTCAGAGACCCAGTACTTC. Amino acids: CASSLGGRLSSETQYF.

V gene TRBV27 combines with J gene TRBJ2-3; D ambiguous. This CDR3 is built from 13 residues. Trimming cost V 2 bases and J 3 bases, with 6 bases left between them. The germline V gene encodes CDR1 MNHEY and CDR2 SMNVEV (reference sequence). CDR3 in amino acids: CASSLRPTDTQYF. In DNA form, the CDR3 reads TGTGCCAGCAGTTTACGCCCTACAGATACGCAGTATTTT.

This chain joins TRBV11-3 and TRBJ2-1, with 7 bases that match TRBD2. CDR1 and CDR2 (germline): SGHNT, YENEEA. Trimming took 4 bases from V and 8 from J; bases not matched to a gene: 14. The CDR3 sequence is 16 residues long. CDR3 nucleotides: TGTGCCAGCAGCTCATCGTCTGGGCTAGCGGTCCATGAGCAGTTCTTC. Translating it yields CASSSSSGLAVHEQFF. The complete variable domain, with remaining parts taken from reference TRBV11-3 and TRBJ2-1, reads EAGVVQSPRYKIIEKKQPVAFWCNPISGHNTLYWYLQNLGQGPELLIRYENEEAVDDSQLPKDRFSAERLKGVDSTLKIQPAELGDSAVYLCASSSSSGLAVHEQFFGPGTRLTVL.

V gene TRBV5-4 combines with J gene TRBJ2-2; 9 bases are a match to TRBD1. Trimming cost V 3 bases and J 7 bases; bases outside gene matches: 4. Germline lookup yields CDR1 SGHNT and CDR2 YYREEE (reference sequence). The CDR3 is made up of 14 amino acids. CDR3 sequence reads: CASSSTGGGGELFF. In DNA, the CDR3 is TGTGCCAGCAGCTCAACAGGGGGCGGCGGGGAGCTGTTTTTT.

This clone has more than one count but fewer than ten. This chain links TRBV18 with TRBJ2-6, with D perhaps matching TRBD2 (5 bases). This CDR3 has 18 amino acids. V lost 2 bases and J lost 0, with 14 bases in between. Germline V gene lookup returns CDR1 KGHSH and CDR2 LQKENI. CDR3 DNA sequence: TGTGCCAGCTCACCAAGACATTGGGAGCTCTCTGGGGCCAACGTCCTGACTTTC. Encoded protein: CASSPRHWELSGANVLTF.

The chain joins TRBV5-1 to TRBJ2-1; 7 nucleotides align to TRBD1. The CDR3 totals 18 residues. The germline gives CDR1 SGHRS, CDR2 YFSETQ. V shed 2 bases and J 1 base; nucleotides not matched to a gene: 12. The CDR3 region is CASSFVPLETGSYNEQFF. The CDR3 bases are TGCGCCAGCAGCTTCGTCCCCCTTGAGACAGGGTCCTACAATGAGCAGTTCTTC.